This T cell receptor beta chain was captured in a study of T cell responses to AZD1222 COVID-19 vaccine. Overall study context: Second doses were pooled across both intervals (about 4 or about 12 weeks).

Profiling relied on immunoSEQ multiplex PCR, and the TCRdb table lists in-frame clones only, not all of them. The table has approximately 160,000 clones, less than 95% seen once. The study, taken as a whole, reports: Donors skewed white British and female; clonal diversity was possibly underestimated. Dominant at 160-218 and 743-854, vaccine-associated CD4 TCRs also spanned spike. Regions left unmutated in variants are reportedly the target of nearly half of spike-specific TCRs.

After removal of 4 bases from V and 3 bases from J, the junction contained 7 bases not matched to a gene. The germline V gene encodes CDR1 SGDLS and CDR2 YYNGEE. This CDR3 has 14 residues. Worth noting for this clone: The target antigen is unknown.

The source material was peripheral blood, sampled on day 0 of AZD1222 vaccination. V gene TRBV9 combines with J gene TRBJ2-7; TRBD1 aligns across 7 bases. The receptor comes from an adult in good health. The CDR3 nucleotides read TGTGCCAGCAGCCCCCTGGACAGGAACTACGAGCAGTACTTC. Translation: CASSPLDRNYEQYF.